This T cell receptor beta chain was sequenced for a study of T cells in localized non-small cell lung cancer (dated by TCRdb to about 2020). In terms of the full investigation: The study analyzed T cell repertoires of about 230 early-stage NSCLC patients, comparing tumors and uninvolved tumor-adjacent lungs. Of the NSCLC patients, roughly 130 were male and roughly 110 were female, and the mean age was about 69 years. The cohort was made up of around 220 treatment-naive NSCLC patients whose localized lung tumors had been resected. Study-level results and caveats: Longer overall survival was associated with higher blood T cell density, whereas shorter survival was associated with higher adjacent-lung clonality. Because the study design was exploratory, TCR variables were selected using unadjusted p-values without false-discovery rate correction. Multi-region tumor sequencing was not performed, so intratumor heterogeneity could not be excluded. The highest T cell clonality was observed in uninvolved tumor-adjacent lung, where clonality exceeded that of tumor, suggesting that antigenic responses were more focused in uninvolved tumor-adjacent lung. Of the top 100 tumor clones, a median of roughly 53 were detected in paired uninvolved adjacent lung; roughly 26 were also among that lung's top 100.

The CDR3 numbers 11 residues from cysteine through phenylalanine. The sequence is cut down to CDR3 DNA, 33 bases in frame from base 1. CDR1 and CDR2 (MNHNS, SASEGT) derive from the germline V gene. V sheds 2 bases and J sheds 6 bases, leaving 4 bases between their ends. At diagnosis, tumor, uninvolved tumor-adjacent lung and peripheral blood were collected and then preserved as a mix of FFPE and fresh-frozen material. For TCR repertoire profiling, blood samples were analyzed as peripheral blood mononuclear cells. As concerns this clone: The target of this receptor is not known. Per-base qualities were not stored, and no clone one base away is much larger.

The immunoSEQ Assay was used to sequence TCR beta CDR3 regions from DNA. The published analysis was carried out like this. T cell density was computed as TCR beta template counts normalized to usable DNA estimated by amplifying housekeeping genes. Using the preseqR package, richness was estimated by extrapolating to 120,000 templates for tissue samples and 400,000 templates for PBMC samples. Clonality was calculated as one minus Pielou's evenness. Differential abundance testing on productive amino-acid clonotypes, with a minimum total count of 5 and an alpha of 0.1, was used to identify tissue-enriched TCRs. The Jaccard Index and the Morisita Overlap Index were used to measure how much the repertoires overlapped between compartments. TCR beta CDR3s were clustered by GLIPH together with public tetramer-defined viral CDR3s, and at least three viral sequences plus V-gene enrichment were required for viral motifs. Imported from immuneACCESS, the table was reduced by TCRdb to in-frame sequences with V and J called. These copies leave out some clones; in studies compared against another copy, an unresolved V gene accounts for under half, and the cause of the remainder is not known. V and J calls and clone size are as listed in that table; D and trimming were resolved from the DNA. The sample contains 75,000 to 95,000 clones, about 78% of them found a single time. Of the sample, 15% to 20% falls within the top ten clones.

This TCR came from a man between 35 and 75 years old with stage II squamous cell lung carcinoma. This sequence uses TRBV6-1 and TRBJ1-2; the D gene is unclear. The sequences come from PBMCs, collected before any cancer treatment. This receptor carries the CDR3 CASSERDGYTF. The sequenced DNA is TGTGCCAGCAGTGAAAGGGATGGCTACACCTTC.